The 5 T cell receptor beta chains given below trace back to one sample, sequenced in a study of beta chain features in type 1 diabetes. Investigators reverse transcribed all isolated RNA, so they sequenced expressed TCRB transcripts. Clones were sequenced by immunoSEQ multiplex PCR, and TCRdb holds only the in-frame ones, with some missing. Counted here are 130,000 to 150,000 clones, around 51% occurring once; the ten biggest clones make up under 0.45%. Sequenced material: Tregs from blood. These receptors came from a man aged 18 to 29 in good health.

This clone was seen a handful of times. The CDR3 loop is CASRSPGYSQTQYF. CDR3 bases: TGTGCCAGCAGATCGCCGGGATACAGCCAGACCCAGTACTTC. The chain joins TRBV28 to TRBJ2-5, with D maybe TRBD2 (5 bases). The germline V and J ends were trimmed by 6 bases and 6 bases, with 17 bases remaining between them. The V gene's germline CDR1 is MDHEN and CDR2 SYDVKM. The CDR3 extends over 14 amino acids.

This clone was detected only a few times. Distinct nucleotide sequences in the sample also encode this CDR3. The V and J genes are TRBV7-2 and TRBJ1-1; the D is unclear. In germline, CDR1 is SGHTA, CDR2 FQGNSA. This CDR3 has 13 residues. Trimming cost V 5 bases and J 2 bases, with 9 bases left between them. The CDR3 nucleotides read TGTGCCAGCAGCCTCACAGCCAACACTGAAGCTTTCTTT. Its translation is CASSLTANTEAFF.

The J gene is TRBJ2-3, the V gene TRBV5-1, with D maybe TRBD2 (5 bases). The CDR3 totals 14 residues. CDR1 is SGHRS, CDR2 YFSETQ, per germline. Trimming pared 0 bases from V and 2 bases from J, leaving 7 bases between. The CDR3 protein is CASSLGGFTDTQYF. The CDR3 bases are TGCGCCAGCAGCTTGGGCGGGTTCACAGATACGCAGTATTTT.

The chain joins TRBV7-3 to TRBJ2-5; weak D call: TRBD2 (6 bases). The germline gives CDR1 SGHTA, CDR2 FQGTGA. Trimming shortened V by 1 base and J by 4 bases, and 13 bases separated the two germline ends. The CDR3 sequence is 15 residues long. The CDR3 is CASSLIGGGLETQYF. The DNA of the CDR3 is TGTGCCAGCAGCTTAATCGGGGGTGGGTTAGAGACCCAGTACTTC.

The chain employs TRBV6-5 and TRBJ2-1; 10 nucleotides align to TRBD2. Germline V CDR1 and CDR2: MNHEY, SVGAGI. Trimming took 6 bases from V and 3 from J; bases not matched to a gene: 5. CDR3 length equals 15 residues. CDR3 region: CASSHLAGVYNEQFF. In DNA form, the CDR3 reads TGTGCCAGCAGCCACCTAGCGGGAGTCTACAATGAGCAGTTCTTC.